Sequencing of this TCR beta chain was carried out in a study of blood T cells in healthy people across ages. In regard to this clonotype: Its antigen remains unidentified.

Each individual donor underwent a draw of 8 to 10 milliliters of peripheral blood. V was pared by 5 bases and J by 0 bases, with 12 bases between. CDR3 length: 14 amino acids. Germline V gene sequence: CDR1 SGHRS, CDR2 YFSETQ. Findings and limits, study-wide: Donors of long life had a larger count of naive CD4+ cells and greater diversity than aged donors.

A sample-barcoded 5' primer and a J-beta primer mix were used in a second PCR of about 7 to 12 cycles. Each CDR3 protein gets one entry after TCRdb re-called the 5' RACE reads with MiXCR. The top ten hold approximately 0.71% of the sample, which has around 1,000,000 distinct CDR3 sequences, roughly a quarter seen once. These data were also filed under a second study, of T cells of mothers and their children. This second study says: Thymic selection, a shaping force on TCR recombination output, acts similarly in related and unrelated pairs.

This chain uses TRBV5-1 with TRBJ2-7; no clear D. The specimen sequenced was blood. This sequence was found in a girl aged 2 to 9 in good health. CDR3 in DNA: TGCGCCAGCAGAAAGACCTCAAGCTCCTACGAGCAGTACTTC. It translates to CASRKTSSSYEQYF.